The rows below give T cell receptor beta chains drawn from one sample of a study of regulatory T cells in long-lasting Graves disease. TCRdb re-analysed the multiplex PCR reads in MiXCR, keeping a single row per CDR3 protein. Found here are over 650,000 distinct CDR3 sequences, 25% to 35% of them singletons; the top ten hold about 40%. The material was peripheral blood mononuclear cells (PBMCs), obtained when the disease was refractory, from a patient treated with antithyroid drugs. The source is a female donor with Graves disease. The CDR3 runs from the conserved cysteine through the conserved F or W. A D gene is named only where the DNA matches it firmly. The listing skips clone size in some rows; elsewhere it reads once, few, many or a size class.

>many|.|TRBV7-2|TRBJ1-2
CASTYFDGPSNYGYTF
TGTGCCAGCACCTACTTTGACGGACCTTCTAACTATGGCTACACCTTC
>.|.|TRBV6-1|TRBJ1-5
CASSEQAPSRLEPQHF
TGTGCCAGCAGTGAGCAGGCGCCTAGCAGGTTGGAGCCCCAGCATTTT
>.|TRBD1|TRBV6-1|TRBJ2-2
CASSHTPGWPGGITGELFF
TGTGCCAGCAGTCACACCCCCGGATGGCCAGGGGGCATCACCGGGGAGCTGTTTTTT
>.|.|TRBV2|TRBJ1-6
CASSETEHNSPLHF
TGTGCCAGCAGTGAGACAGAGCATAATTCACCCCTCCACTTT
>few|.|TRBV5-1|TRBJ1-1
CASSLRSSAGKNTEAFF
TGCGCCAGCAGCTTAAGGTCCTCGGCGGGAAAGAACACTGAAGCTTTCTTT
>many|.|TRBV6-1|TRBJ1-5
CASRRGQNQPQHF
TGTGCCAGCAGACGAGGACAGAATCAGCCCCAGCATTTT
>.|TRBD1|TRBV6-1|TRBJ1-2
CASTTKGTGGDYGYTF
TGTGCCAGCACTACCAAAGGGACAGGGGGCGACTATGGCTACACCTTC
>many|.|TRBV12-3/TRBV12-4|TRBJ2-5
CASSATGAQETQYF
TGTGCCAGCAGTGCGACCGGGGCGCAAGAGACCCAGTACTTC
>few|TRBD2|TRBV11-2|TRBJ2-7
CASSWGLRGRGYEQYF
TGTGCCAGCAGCTGGGGGCTTCGCGGGAGGGGTTACGAGCAGTACTTC
>few|.|TRBV18|TRBJ1-1
CASSPKTNTEAFF
TGTGCCAGCTCACCAAAGACTAACACTGAAGCTTTCTTT
>many|.|TRBV6-2/TRBV6-3|TRBJ1-2
CASSYSKGSYGYTF
TGTGCCAGCAGTTACTCGAAAGGGTCCTATGGCTACACCTTC
>.|.|TRBV7-9|TRBJ1-1
CASAAYGLEAFF
TGTGCCAGCGCAGCTTACGGGCTAGAAGCTTTCTTT
>few|TRBD1|TRBV5-1|TRBJ1-2
CASSLTGGSPSGYTF
TGCGCCAGCAGCTTGACAGGGGGATCGCCTTCCGGCTACACCTTC
>.|.|TRBV6-1|TRBJ2-3
CASTGVSTQYF
TGTGCCAGCACCGGAGTGAGTACGCAGTATTTT
>many|TRBD1|TRBV6-1|TRBJ1-1
CASSDRQGGTEAFF
TGTGCCAGCAGCGACCGACAGGGAGGGACTGAAGCTTTCTTT
>few|.|TRBV27|TRBJ2-7
CASTPLGLVSEQYF
TGTGCCAGCACCCCTTTGGGGCTAGTGAGCGAGCAGTACTTC
>few|.|TRBV5-1|TRBJ2-7
CASRDRAGTYEQYF
TGCGCCAGCAGGGACCGGGCCGGGACCTACGAGCAGTACTTC
>few|TRBD1|TRBV12-3/TRBV12-4|TRBJ2-7
CASSRSATGAQNEQYF
TGTGCCAGCAGCCGAAGTGCGACAGGGGCCCAGAACGAGCAGTACTTC
>.|.|TRBV5-1|TRBJ1-5
CASSLYPGKGNQPQHF
TGCGCCAGCAGCTTGTATCCAGGGAAGGGCAATCAGCCCCAGCATTTT
>.|.|TRBV7-2|TRBJ1-5
CASSTSGFNQPQHF
TGTGCCAGCAGTACCTCCGGGTTCAATCAGCCCCAGCATTTT
>few|.|TRBV2|TRBJ2-2
CASSESRRFGELFF
TGTGCCAGCAGTGAAAGTAGGCGCTTCGGGGAGCTGTTTTTT
>.|.|TRBV5-1|TRBJ2-7
CASSLTVGGPSLTYEQYF
TGCGCCAGCAGCTTGACGGTTGGAGGGCCTTCCTTAACCTACGAGCAGTACTTC